The 13 T cell receptor beta chains presented below share a single source sample, sequenced in a study of blood T cells in healthy people across ages. It was with a sample-barcoded 5' primer and a J-beta primer mix that a second PCR of roughly 6 to 12 cycles was run. One entry per CDR3 protein results from TCRdb running MiXCR on the 5' RACE reads. The sample has 850,000 to 1,000,000 distinct CDR3 sequences, about 53% seen once. Sequencing was done on a sample of blood. These TCRs come from a woman aged 55 to 70 in good health.

This chain links TRBV2 with TRBJ2-1; D perhaps matches TRBD1 (6 bases). The V end was cut by 1 base, the J end by 12 bases, with 16 bases between. This CDR3 spans 14 amino acids. Germline CDR1 reads SNHLY; CDR2 reads FYNNEI. CDR3 protein: CASSEGQAPSPQFF. For the CDR3, the DNA is TGTGCCAGCAGTGAAGGACAGGCCCCCTCCCCGCAGTTCTTC.

V is TRBV29-1 and J is TRBJ2-5; TRBD2 aligns across 12 bases. The CDR3 runs 14 residues. Per the germline V gene, CDR1 is SQVTM and CDR2 is ANQGSEA. V lost 5 bases and J lost 11; bases outside the gene matches: 12. The CDR3 DNA follows: TGCAGCGTTCCGACTAGCGGGAGAAGGGATGAGCAGTACTTC. Protein: CSVPTSGRRDEQYF.

This chain links TRBV5-1 with TRBJ2-7; TRBD1 is a possible D gene (5 bases). Germline CDR1 and CDR2: SGHRS and YFSETQ. V was cut by 4 bases and J by 3 bases, with 23 bases left in between. This CDR3 spans 17 amino acids. For the CDR3, the DNA is TGCGCCAGCAGCACAGGTCGTCGAGAGTCCAGTTTCTACGAGCAGTACTTC. Its translation: CASSTGRRESSFYEQYF. The full variable domain, its missing parts supplied by reference TRBV5-1 and TRBJ2-7, is KAGVTQTPRYLIKTRGQQVTLSCSPISGHRSVSWYQQTPGQGLQFLFEYFSETQRNKGNFPGRFSGRQFSNSRSEMNVSTLELGDSALYLCASSTGRRESSFYEQYFGPGTRLTVT.

This clonotype turned up a few times. The rearrangement uses TRBV20-1 and TRBJ2-7; TRBD2 agrees at 13 bases. This CDR3 is built from 13 residues. Germline V gives CDR1 DFQATT, CDR2 SNEGSKA (reference sequence). V was clipped by 7 bases and J by 6 bases; unmatched bases: 6. The DNA for the CDR3 is TGCAGTGGACTAGCGGGAGGTAACTCCGAGCAGTACTTC. Its translation is CSGLAGGNSEQYF.

This clonotype has just a few counts. The V and J genes are TRBV5-1 and TRBJ2-5, with D tentatively TRBD2 (5 bases). V lost 1 base and J 3 bases, leaving 13 bases between the germline ends. This CDR3 comprises 15 residues. Germline V gives CDR1 SGHRS, CDR2 YFSETQ. CDR3 sequence: CASSLTPAEEETQYF. The CDR3 DNA reads TGCGCCAGCAGCTTGACCCCGGCGGAGGAAGAGACCCAGTACTTC.

The V and J genes are TRBV30 and TRBJ1-2; no firm D call. Trimming shortened V by 0 bases and J by 2 bases, and 7 bases separated the two germline ends. The CDR3 extends over 13 amino acids. From germline, CDR1 is GTSNPN and CDR2 SVGIG (reference sequence). The chain's CDR3 is CAWSVQLNYGYTF. DNA for the CDR3: TGTGCCTGGAGTGTACAACTGAACTATGGCTACACCTTC.

The chain has TRBV20-1 and TRBJ1-5; a possible D gene is TRBD1 (6 bases). This CDR3 is 15 amino acids long. Trimming stripped 3 bases from V and 0 bases from J, with 12 bases between. Germline-derived CDR1 and CDR2 are DFQATT and SNEGSKA (reference sequence). CDR3 nucleotide sequence: TGCAGTGCTAGGAGACAGGAAAATAGCAATCAGCCCCAGCATTTT. This sequence encodes CSARRQENSNQPQHF.

J is TRBJ2-5 and V is TRBV25-1; 8 positions agree with TRBD2. The CDR3 is 16 amino acids. Trimming cost V 1 base and J 2 bases; bases outside gene matches: 6. Germline V gene data show CDR1 as MGHDK and CDR2 as SYGVNS. As DNA, the CDR3 is TGTGCCAGCAGTGAATTCAGCGGGAGAGGGCAAGAGACCCAGTACTTC. This sequence encodes CASSEFSGRGQETQYF.

This chain connects TRBV7-3 to TRBJ1-1; the D is unclear. The CDR3 extends over 13 amino acids. Deletions cut 3 bases from V and 0 bases from J, with 5 bases between. CDR1 SGHTA and CDR2 FQGTGA come from the germline V gene. CDR3 sequence: CASSFGMNTEAFF. In DNA form, the CDR3 reads TGTGCCAGCAGCTTCGGTATGAACACTGAAGCTTTCTTT.

The V gene is TRBV29-1, the J gene TRBJ2-1, with D uncertain. The CDR3 has 10 residues. Trimming left V 6 bases short and J 13 bases short, with 13 bases between. CDR1 SQVTM and CDR2 ANQGSEA come from the germline V gene. The CDR3 DNA is TGCAGCGTCCTTACCCCGCCCCAGTTCTTC. Amino acids: CSVLTPPQFF.

This clonotype came up a few times. The chain carries TRBV29-1 and TRBJ1-1; possibly TRBD1 for D (5 bases). The V gene's germline CDR1 is SQVTM and CDR2 ANQGSEA. This CDR3 has 12 residues. The V end was cut by 7 bases, the J end by 3 bases, with 12 bases between. CDR3 DNA: TGCAGCGCCCAAGACAGCCACACTGAAGCTTTCTTT. This codes for CSAQDSHTEAFF.

The chain couples TRBV15 to TRBJ2-3; D unclear. The CDR3 sequence is 17 residues long. Germline loops: CDR1 LNHNV, CDR2 YYDKDF (reference sequence). Trimming took off 0 bases at V and 3 bases at J, with 16 bases between the two ends. The CDR3: CATSRDHRPDGTDTQYF. CDR3 nucleotide sequence: TGTGCCACCAGCAGAGATCACCGCCCGGATGGGACAGATACGCAGTATTTT.

Concerning this clonotype itself: Just one base apart from a much larger clone, this may be a read error. V is TRBV12-3 or TRBV12-4 and J is TRBJ1-2; D not certain. The CDR3 consists of 14 residues. Trimming stripped 6 bases from V and 7 bases from J, with 18 bases between. The CDR3 protein is CASRPNSGFGGYTF. The CDR3 DNA reads TGTGCCAGCAGGCCGAACTCGGGGTTTGGTGGCTACACCTTC.